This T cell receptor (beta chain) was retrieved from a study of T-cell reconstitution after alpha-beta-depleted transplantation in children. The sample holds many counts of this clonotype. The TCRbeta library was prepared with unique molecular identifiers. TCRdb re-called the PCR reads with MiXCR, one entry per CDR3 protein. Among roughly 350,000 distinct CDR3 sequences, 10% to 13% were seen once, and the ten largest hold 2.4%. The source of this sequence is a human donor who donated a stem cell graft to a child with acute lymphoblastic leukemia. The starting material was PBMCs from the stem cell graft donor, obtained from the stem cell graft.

For the CDR3, the DNA is TGCGCCAGCAGCTTGGCCACCGAGCAGTACTTC. Its translation: CASSLATEQYF. This chain connects TRBV5-1 to TRBJ2-7; D is unclear. This CDR3 comprises 11 residues. V lost 0 bases to trimming and J lost 6 bases, with 4 bases between them. Looked up from germline, CDR1 is SGHRS and CDR2 is YFSETQ.